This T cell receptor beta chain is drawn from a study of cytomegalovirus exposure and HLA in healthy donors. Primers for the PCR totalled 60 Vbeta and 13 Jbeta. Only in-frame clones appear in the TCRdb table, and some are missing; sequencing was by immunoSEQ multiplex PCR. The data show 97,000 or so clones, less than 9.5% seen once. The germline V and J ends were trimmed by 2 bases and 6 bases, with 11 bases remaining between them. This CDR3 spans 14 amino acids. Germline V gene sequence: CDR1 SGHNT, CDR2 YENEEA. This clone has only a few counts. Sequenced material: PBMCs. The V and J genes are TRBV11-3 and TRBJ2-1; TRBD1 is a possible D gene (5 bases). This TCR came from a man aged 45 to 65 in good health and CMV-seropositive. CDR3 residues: CASSLSGSLNEQFF. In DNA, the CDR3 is TGTGCCAGCAGCTTATCAGGGTCCCTCAATGAGCAGTTCTTC. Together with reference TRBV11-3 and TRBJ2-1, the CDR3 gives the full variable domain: EAGVVQSPRYKIIEKKQPVAFWCNPISGHNTLYWYLQNLGQGPELLIRYENEEAVDDSQLPKDRFSAERLKGVDSTLKIQPAELGDSAVYLCASSLSGSLNEQFFGPGTRLTVL.